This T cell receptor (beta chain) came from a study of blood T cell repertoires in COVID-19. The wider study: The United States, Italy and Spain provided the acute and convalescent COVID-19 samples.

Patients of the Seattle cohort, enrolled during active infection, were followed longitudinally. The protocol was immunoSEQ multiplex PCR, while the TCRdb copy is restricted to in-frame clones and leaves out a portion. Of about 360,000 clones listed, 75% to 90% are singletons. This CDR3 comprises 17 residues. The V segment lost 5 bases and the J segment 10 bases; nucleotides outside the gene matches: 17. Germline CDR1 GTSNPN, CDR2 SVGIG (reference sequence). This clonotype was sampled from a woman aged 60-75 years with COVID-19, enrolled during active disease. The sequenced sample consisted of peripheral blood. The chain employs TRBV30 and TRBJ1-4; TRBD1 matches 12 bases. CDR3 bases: TGTGCCTGGGCCAACATTCTACCGGGACAGGGGGCTGTAAAACTGTTTTTT. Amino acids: CAWANILPGQGAVKLFF.